These 3 T cell receptor beta chains came from one sample sequenced in a study of CD4 T cells in relation to SARS-CoV-2 and coronaviruses. These receptors' antigens are unknown. CD4+ T cells from unexposed donors were obtained before the COVID-19 pandemic (2011-2018). After approximately ten days of culture, CD4+ T cells were isolated. Generated by immunoSEQ multiplex PCR, the TCRdb table keeps only in-frame clones and is missing some. The sample lists under 25,000 clones; more than 70% were seen once. Sequencing used CD4+ T cells from PBMCs, cultured in vitro. The receptors derive from a human donor in good health.

V is TRBV10-3 and J is TRBJ2-1, with no clear D. Trimming took 11 bases from V and 8 from J, leaving 22 bases between them. This CDR3 contains 14 residues. Per the germline V gene, CDR1 is ENHRY and CDR2 is SYGVKD. CDR3 sequence reads: CASGTAALVDEQFF. CDR3 nucleotides: TGTGCCTCCGGCACCGCGGCTCTCGTTGATGAGCAGTTCTTC.

V and J are TRBV7-8 and TRBJ2-7; weak D call: TRBD1 (6 bases). Germline CDR1 and CDR2: SGHVS and FQNEAQ. The CDR3 runs to 14 residues. V lost 7 bases and J 4 bases, leaving 17 bases between the germline ends. In DNA, the CDR3 is TGTGCCAGCACCACACAGGGTCCGGAGTACGAGCAGTACTTC. Its translation is CASTTQGPEYEQYF.

This chain connects TRBV30 to TRBJ1-6; 8 positions agree with TRBD1. The CDR3 is 15 residues long. Germline values: CDR1 GTSNPN, CDR2 SVGIG (reference sequence). Trimming at V came to 4 bases and at J to 9 bases, leaving 11 bases not matched to a gene. The CDR3 sequence is CAWTTQGGEISPLHF. The CDR3, as DNA: TGTGCCTGGACCACACAGGGGGGCGAGATTTCACCCCTCCACTTT. Full variable domain (remainder filled in from reference TRBV30 and TRBJ1-6): SQTIHQWPATLVQPVGSPLSLECTVEGTSNPNLYWYRQAAGRGLQLLFYSVGIGQISSEVPQNLSASRPQDRQFILSSKKLLLSDSGFYLCAWTTQGGEISPLHFGNGTRLTVT.